A selection of T cell receptor beta chains follows, all from one sample in a study of neoadjuvant nivolumab and ipilimumab in lung cancer. The table came from immunoSEQ multiplex PCR; TCRdb's copy has only in-frame clones and leaves some out. The sample holds 7,000 to 8,500 clones; approximately 89% are singletons and the top ten take 5.5% to 8%. Here the sequenced sample was tumor tissue, taken after neoadjuvant nivolumab, alone or with ipilimumab, at or shortly before surgery. These receptors were obtained from an adult with non-small cell lung cancer. CDR3s include the opening cysteine and the closing phenylalanine or tryptophan. The order of the fields is clone size, V gene, D gene, J gene, CDR3 protein, CDR3 DNA. The D gene is left open where the match is weak. Size is omitted from some rows. Given values are once, few, many or a class for expanded clones.

abundance: .
v_gene: TRBV5-4
d_gene: .
j_gene: TRBJ2-3
CDR3aa: CASSLGGASTDTQYF
CDR3nt: TGTGCCAGCAGCTTGGGGGGGGCCAGCACAGATACGCAGTATTTT

abundance: .
v_gene: TRBV5-5
d_gene: .
j_gene: TRBJ2-7
CDR3aa: CASSSTVVSYEQYF
CDR3nt: TGTGCCAGCAGCTCGACAGTGGTCTCCTACGAGCAGTACTTC

abundance: .
v_gene: TRBV7-8
d_gene: .
j_gene: TRBJ1-6
CDR3aa: CASSLFGTPTQNSPLHF
CDR3nt: TGTGCCAGCAGCTTATTCGGGACGCCCACGCAGAATTCACCCCTCCACTTT

abundance: .
v_gene: TRBV2
d_gene: .
j_gene: TRBJ1-2
CDR3aa: CASSPSPEVGVYGYTF
CDR3nt: TGTGCCAGCAGTCCCTCCCCAGAGGTTGGGGTCTATGGCTACACCTTC

abundance: .
v_gene: TRBV30
d_gene: .
j_gene: TRBJ2-2
CDR3aa: CAWSAISSAGELFF
CDR3nt: TGTGCCTGGAGTGCGATTAGTTCGGCCGGGGAGCTGTTTTTT

abundance: .
v_gene: TRBV5-5
d_gene: .
j_gene: TRBJ2-7
CDR3aa: CASSSGAGISYEQYF
CDR3nt: TGTGCCAGCAGCTCCGGGGCAGGGATCTCCTACGAGCAGTACTTC

abundance: .
v_gene: TRBV27
d_gene: .
j_gene: TRBJ1-1
CDR3aa: CASSLSGVNTEAFF
CDR3nt: TGTGCCAGCAGTTTATCCGGCGTGAACACTGAAGCTTTCTTT

abundance: .
v_gene: TRBV5-1
d_gene: TRBD1
j_gene: TRBJ2-7
CDR3aa: CASSSGQFEQYF
CDR3nt: TGCGCCAGCAGCTCGGGACAGTTCGAGCAGTACTTC

abundance: .
v_gene: TRBV6-1
d_gene: .
j_gene: TRBJ2-7
CDR3aa: CASSAHYEQYF
CDR3nt: TGTGCCAGCAGTGCGCACTACGAGCAGTACTTC

abundance: .
v_gene: TRBV5-8
d_gene: TRBD1
j_gene: TRBJ1-2
CDR3aa: CASSFGQGLYYGYTF
CDR3nt: TGTGCCAGCAGCTTTGGACAGGGGTTGTATTATGGCTACACCTTC

abundance: .
v_gene: TRBV2
d_gene: TRBD1
j_gene: TRBJ2-2
CDR3aa: CASGRLTGGSGELFF
CDR3nt: TGTGCCAGCGGACGATTAACAGGGGGCTCCGGGGAGCTGTTTTTT

abundance: .
v_gene: TRBV7-9
d_gene: TRBD1
j_gene: TRBJ2-4
CDR3aa: CASSARTGENIQYF
CDR3nt: TGTGCCAGCAGCGCCCGGACAGGGGAGAACATTCAGTACTTC

abundance: .
v_gene: TRBV6-1
d_gene: .
j_gene: TRBJ2-7
CDR3aa: CASSELSYEQYF
CDR3nt: TGTGCCAGCAGTGAACTTTCCTACGAGCAGTACTTC

abundance: once
v_gene: TRBV2
d_gene: .
j_gene: TRBJ1-2
CDR3aa: CASRGRSGGFYGYTF
CDR3nt: TGTGCCAGCAGGGGACGGAGTGGCGGATTCTATGGCTACACCTTC

abundance: .
v_gene: TRBV30
d_gene: TRBD1
j_gene: TRBJ1-2
CDR3aa: CAWNRQGAYGYTF
CDR3nt: TGTGCCTGGAACAGACAGGGGGCCTATGGCTACACCTTC

abundance: .
v_gene: TRBV2
d_gene: .
j_gene: TRBJ2-1
CDR3aa: CASSPGRDNEQFF
CDR3nt: TGTGCCAGCAGTCCGGGACGAGACAATGAGCAGTTCTTC

abundance: .
v_gene: TRBV13
d_gene: .
j_gene: TRBJ1-1
CDR3aa: CASSAGGGAEAFF
CDR3nt: TGTGCCAGCAGCGCCGGGGGGGGAGCTGAAGCTTTCTTT

abundance: once
v_gene: TRBV30
d_gene: .
j_gene: TRBJ1-2
CDR3aa: CAWSMTATFYGYTF
CDR3nt: TGTGCCTGGAGTATGACAGCCACCTTTTATGGCTACACCTTC

abundance: .
v_gene: TRBV10-3
d_gene: TRBD1
j_gene: TRBJ2-7
CDR3aa: CAISGTGGDYEQYF
CDR3nt: TGTGCCATCAGTGGGACAGGGGGAGACTACGAGCAGTACTTC

abundance: few
v_gene: TRBV6-5
d_gene: TRBD1
j_gene: TRBJ2-5
CDR3aa: CASSYDRVGETQYF
CDR3nt: TGTGCCAGCAGTTATGACAGGGTAGGGGAGACCCAGTACTTC

abundance: .
v_gene: TRBV29-1
d_gene: .
j_gene: TRBJ1-1
CDR3aa: CSVPGGRYPNTEAFF
CDR3nt: TGCAGCGTCCCCGGGGGGAGGTATCCGAACACTGAAGCTTTCTTT

abundance: few
v_gene: TRBV4-1
d_gene: TRBD2
j_gene: TRBJ2-7
CDR3aa: CASSQTGLEEGQYF
CDR3nt: TGCGCCAGCAGCCAAACGGGACTAGAAGAGGGGCAGTACTTC

abundance: .
v_gene: TRBV28
d_gene: TRBD2
j_gene: TRBJ2-3
CDR3aa: CASSSPLAGGQGDTQYF
CDR3nt: TGTGCCAGCAGTTCACCATTAGCGGGGGGACAAGGGGATACGCAGTATTTT

abundance: .
v_gene: TRBV9
d_gene: .
j_gene: TRBJ2-1
CDR3aa: CASSVAQIVRQVYNEQFF
CDR3nt: TGTGCCAGCAGCGTAGCTCAGATAGTTAGACAGGTCTACAATGAGCAGTTCTTC

abundance: .
v_gene: TRBV7-3
d_gene: TRBD1
j_gene: TRBJ1-1
CDR3aa: CASSLLGGKAFF
CDR3nt: TGTGCCAGCAGCTTATTAGGGGGCAAAGCTTTCTTT

abundance: .
v_gene: TRBV10-3
d_gene: TRBD1
j_gene: TRBJ2-2
CDR3aa: CAISELTGDGELFF
CDR3nt: TGTGCCATCAGTGAGTTAACAGGGGACGGGGAGCTGTTTTTT

abundance: .
v_gene: TRBV28
d_gene: .
j_gene: TRBJ2-6
CDR3aa: CASSRQLTGANVLTF
CDR3nt: TGTGCCAGCAGTCGACAACTAACTGGGGCCAACGTCCTGACTTTC

abundance: .
v_gene: TRBV5-4
d_gene: TRBD1
j_gene: TRBJ2-2
CDR3aa: CASSTRTGGTGELFF
CDR3nt: TGTGCCAGCAGCACCCGGACAGGGGGCACCGGGGAGCTGTTTTTT

abundance: few
v_gene: TRBV6-5
d_gene: TRBD1
j_gene: TRBJ1-6
CDR3aa: CASTGTGVDGSPLHF
CDR3nt: TGTGCCAGCACCGGGACAGGGGTTGACGGTTCACCCCTCCACTTT

abundance: .
v_gene: TRBV7-2
d_gene: .
j_gene: TRBJ1-5
CDR3aa: CASSLSPQKNPNQPQHF
CDR3nt: TGTGCCAGCAGCTTATCCCCCCAAAAGAACCCGAATCAGCCCCAGCATTTT

abundance: few
v_gene: TRBV10-2
d_gene: .
j_gene: TRBJ2-7
CDR3aa: CASSEGAREYEQYF
CDR3nt: TGCGCCAGCAGTGAGGGGGCCCGGGAGTACGAGCAGTACTTC

abundance: once
v_gene: TRBV5-5
d_gene: .
j_gene: TRBJ2-3
CDR3aa: CASSLFPGDGGRDTQYF
CDR3nt: TGTGCCAGCAGCCTTTTCCCAGGTGACGGGGGGCGAGATACGCAGTATTTT